This TCR beta chain was captured by sequencing in a study of T-cell memory formation after mild COVID-19. TCRdb called the 5' RACE reads again in MiXCR, with one record for every CDR3 protein. The table has about 360,000 distinct CDR3 sequences, about 15% seen once. Study-wide results and caveats: From day 15 to 85, contracting clones were balanced between CD4 and CD8, whereas later expanders leaned toward CD4+.

Losses at the gene ends were 4 bases for V and 5 bases for J; bases not matched to a gene: 14. The CDR3 runs 16 residues. Germline assignment: CDR1 SGDLS and CDR2 YYNGEE. Turning to this clonotype: Antigen: not known.

The TCR comes from a man younger than 35 who had mild COVID-19 (a few samples of this study predate the infection). Cell type and time point are not known. The chain uses TRBV9 and TRBJ1-2; 7 bases align to TRBD1. Input material: PBMCs or a T cell subset sorted from them (not recorded which). CDR3 residues: CASSNPLKGQKYGYTF. The CDR3 DNA sequence: TGTGCCAGCAGCAACCCCCTTAAGGGACAGAAGTATGGCTACACCTTC.